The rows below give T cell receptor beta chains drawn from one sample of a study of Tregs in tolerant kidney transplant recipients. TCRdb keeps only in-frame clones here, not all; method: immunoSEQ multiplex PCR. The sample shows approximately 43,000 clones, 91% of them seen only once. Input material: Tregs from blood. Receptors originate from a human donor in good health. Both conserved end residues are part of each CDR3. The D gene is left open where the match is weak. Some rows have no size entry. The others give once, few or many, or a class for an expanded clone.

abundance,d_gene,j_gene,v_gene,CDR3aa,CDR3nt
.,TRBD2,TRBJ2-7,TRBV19,CASSGGLAGDSYEQYF,TGTGCCAGTAGTGGGGGACTAGCGGGGGACTCCTACGAGCAGTACTTC
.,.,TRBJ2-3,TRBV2,CASREGLSGADTQYF,TGTGCCAGCAGGGAGGGGTTATCCGGGGCAGATACGCAGTATTTT
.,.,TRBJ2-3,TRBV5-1,CASSLTGTDTQYF,TGCGCCAGCAGCTTGACGGGAACAGATACGCAGTATTTT
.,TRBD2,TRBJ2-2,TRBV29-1,CSAKRGAAGELFF,TGCAGCGCGAAGCGGGGGGCGGCCGGGGAGCTGTTTTTT
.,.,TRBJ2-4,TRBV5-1,CASSSSTETIQYF,.
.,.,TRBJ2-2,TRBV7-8,CASSRPKTKSGTGELFF,TGTGCCAGCAGCCGGCCGAAAACGAAATCGGGGACCGGGGAGCTGTTTTTT
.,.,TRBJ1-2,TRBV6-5,CASSPTRGGYGYTF,TGTGCCAGCAGTCCCACGCGGGGGGGCTATGGCTACACCTTC
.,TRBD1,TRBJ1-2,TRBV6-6,CASSRGTGLSYGYTF,TGTGCCAGCAGTAGAGGGACAGGGTTGAGCTATGGCTACACCTTC
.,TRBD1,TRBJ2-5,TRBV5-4,CASGRQGAETQYF,TGTGCCAGCGGAAGGCAGGGGGCAGAGACCCAGTACTTC
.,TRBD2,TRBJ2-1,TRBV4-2,CASSPGLAGGDNEQFF,TGTGCCAGCAGCCCGGGACTAGCGGGGGGGGACAATGAGCAGTTCTTC
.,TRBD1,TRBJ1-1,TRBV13,CASSLDQDRGLTEAFF,TGTGCCAGCAGCTTAGATCAGGACAGGGGGCTCACTGAAGCTTTCTTT
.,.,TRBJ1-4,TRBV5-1,CASSLGGVNEKLFF,TGCGCCAGCAGCTTAGGAGGGGTTAACGAAAAACTGTTTTTT
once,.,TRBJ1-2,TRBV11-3,CASSLGSRGDGYTF,TGTGCCAGCAGCTTAGGATCCAGGGGCGATGGCTACACCTTC
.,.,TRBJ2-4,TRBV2,CASSVVGALAKNIQYF,TGTGCCAGCAGTGTGGTAGGAGCCTTAGCCAAAAACATTCAGTACTTC
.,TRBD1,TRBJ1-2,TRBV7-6,CASSSTPGQGTYGYTF,TGTGCCAGCAGCTCGACTCCGGGACAGGGTACCTATGGCTACACCTTC
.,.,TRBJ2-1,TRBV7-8,CASSIQSSYNEQFF,TGTGCCAGCAGCATACAGAGCTCCTACAATGAGCAGTTCTTC
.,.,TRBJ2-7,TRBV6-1,CASRLTDTTEQYF,TGTGCCAGCAGGCTTACCGACACTACCGAGCAGTACTTC
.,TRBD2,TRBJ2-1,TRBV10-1,CASSDPGLAGAEQFF,TGCGCCAGCAGTGACCCGGGACTAGCGGGAGCTGAGCAGTTCTTC
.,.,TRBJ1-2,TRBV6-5,CASSVSATLRGGYTF,TGTGCCAGCAGTGTAAGCGCGACCCTAAGGGGTGGCTACACCTTC
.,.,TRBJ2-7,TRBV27,CASNRFMTPPYEQYF,TGTGCCAGCAACCGTTTTATGACACCTCCCTACGAGCAGTACTTC
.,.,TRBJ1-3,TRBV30,CAWSGGDGNTIYF,TGTGCCTGGAGTGGAGGGGACGGAAACACCATATATTTT
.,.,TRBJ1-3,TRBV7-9,CASSLRERNSGNTIYF,TGTGCCAGCAGCTTAAGGGAGAGGAACTCTGGAAACACCATATATTTT
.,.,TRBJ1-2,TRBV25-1,CASRKGNTF,TGTGCCAGCAGAAAGGGAAACACCTTC
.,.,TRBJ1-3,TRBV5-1,CASGDSPSGNTIYF,TGCGCCAGCGGGGACTCTCCCTCTGGAAACACCATATATTTT
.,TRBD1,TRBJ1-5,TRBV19,CASSMRDRGPYQPQHF,TGTGCCAGTAGTATGAGGGACAGGGGGCCTTATCAGCCCCAGCATTTT
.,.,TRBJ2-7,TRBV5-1,CASSLARGQRNQYF,TGCGCCAGCAGCTTGGCCCGGGGGCAGCGGAACCAGTACTTC
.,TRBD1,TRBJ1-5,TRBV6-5,CASMPGQGYQPQHF,TGTGCCAGCATGCCGGGACAGGGGTATCAGCCCCAGCATTTT
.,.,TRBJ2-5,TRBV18,CASSLRNQETQYF,TGTGCCAGCTCACTGAGAAACCAAGAGACCCAGTACTTC